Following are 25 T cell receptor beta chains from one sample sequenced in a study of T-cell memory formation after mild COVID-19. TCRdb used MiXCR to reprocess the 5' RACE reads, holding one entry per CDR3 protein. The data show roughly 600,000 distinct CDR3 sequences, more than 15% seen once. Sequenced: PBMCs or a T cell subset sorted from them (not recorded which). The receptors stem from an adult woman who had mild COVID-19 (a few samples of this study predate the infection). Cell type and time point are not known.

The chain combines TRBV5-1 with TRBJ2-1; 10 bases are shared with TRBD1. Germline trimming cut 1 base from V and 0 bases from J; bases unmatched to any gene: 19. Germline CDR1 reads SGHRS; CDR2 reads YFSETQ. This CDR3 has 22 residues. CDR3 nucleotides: TGCGCCAGCAGCTTGACCCCAAATATCGGGACAGGGGCCACAAGCTCCTACAATGAGCAGTTCTTC. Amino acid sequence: CASSLTPNIGTGATSSYNEQFF. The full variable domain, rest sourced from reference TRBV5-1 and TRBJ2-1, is KAGVTQTPRYLIKTRGQQVTLSCSPISGHRSVSWYQQTPGQGLQFLFEYFSETQRNKGNFPGRFSGRQFSNSRSEMNVSTLELGDSALYLCASSLTPNIGTGATSSYNEQFFGPGTRLTVL.

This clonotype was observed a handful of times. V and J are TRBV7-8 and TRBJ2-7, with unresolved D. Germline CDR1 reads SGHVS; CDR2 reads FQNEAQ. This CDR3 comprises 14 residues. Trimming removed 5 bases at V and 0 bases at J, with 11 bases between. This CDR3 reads CASSIRVSSYEQYF. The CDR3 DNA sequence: TGTGCCAGCAGCATTAGGGTTTCCTCCTACGAGCAGTACTTC. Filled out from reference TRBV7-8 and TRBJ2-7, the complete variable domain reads GAGVSQSPRYKVAKRGQDVALRCDPISGHVSLFWYQQALGQGPEFLTYFQNEAQLDKSGLPSDRFFAERPEGSVSTLKIQRTQQEDSAVYLCASSIRVSSYEQYFGPGTRLTVT.

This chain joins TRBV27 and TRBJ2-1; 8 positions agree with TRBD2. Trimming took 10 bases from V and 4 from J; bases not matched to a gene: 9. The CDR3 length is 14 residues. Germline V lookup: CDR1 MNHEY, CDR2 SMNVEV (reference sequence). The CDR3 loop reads CATTPGGPYNEQFF. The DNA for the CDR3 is TGTGCCACCACCCCGGGGGGGCCTTACAATGAGCAGTTCTTC.

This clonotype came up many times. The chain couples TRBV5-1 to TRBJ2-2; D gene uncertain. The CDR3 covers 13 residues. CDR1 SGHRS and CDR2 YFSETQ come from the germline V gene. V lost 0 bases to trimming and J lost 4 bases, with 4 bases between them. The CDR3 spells CASSLALTGELFF. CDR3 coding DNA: TGCGCCAGCAGCTTGGCTCTCACCGGGGAGCTGTTTTTT.

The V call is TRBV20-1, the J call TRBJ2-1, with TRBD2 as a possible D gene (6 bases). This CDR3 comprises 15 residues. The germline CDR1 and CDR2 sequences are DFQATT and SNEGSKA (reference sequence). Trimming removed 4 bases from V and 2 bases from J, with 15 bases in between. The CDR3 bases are TGCAGTGCTAATTCCCTTGTAGCGGCCTACAATGAGCAGTTCTTC. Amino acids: CSANSLVAAYNEQFF.

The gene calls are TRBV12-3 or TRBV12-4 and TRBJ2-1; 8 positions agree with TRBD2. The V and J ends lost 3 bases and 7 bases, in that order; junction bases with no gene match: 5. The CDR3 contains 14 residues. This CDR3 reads CASSFLGLANEQFF. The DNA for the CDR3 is TGTGCCAGCAGTTTCCTCGGACTAGCTAATGAGCAGTTCTTC.

Written as DNA, the CDR3 is TGTGCCTGGATCTACAGGGGGCAAGGGGGCACCGGGGAGCTGTTTTTT. This translates into CAWIYRGQGGTGELFF. This sequence joins TRBV30 and TRBJ2-2, with 9 bases identical to TRBD1. V dropped 4 bases and J dropped 4; count of bases not matched to a gene: 10. The germline gives CDR1 GTSNPN, CDR2 SVGIG (reference sequence). This CDR3 region has 16 residues.

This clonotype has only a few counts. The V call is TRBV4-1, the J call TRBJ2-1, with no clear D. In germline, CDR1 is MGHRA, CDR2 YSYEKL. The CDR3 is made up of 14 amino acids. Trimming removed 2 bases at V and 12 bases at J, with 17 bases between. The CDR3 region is CASSQFRETGGQFF. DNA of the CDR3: TGCGCCAGCAGCCAATTTAGGGAAACGGGTGGGCAGTTCTTC.

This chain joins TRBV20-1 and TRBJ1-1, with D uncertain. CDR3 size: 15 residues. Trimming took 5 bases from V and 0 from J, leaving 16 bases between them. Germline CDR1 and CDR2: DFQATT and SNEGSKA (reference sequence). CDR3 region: CSADAGVLLNTEAFF. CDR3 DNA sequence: TGCAGTGCTGACGCGGGAGTACTCTTGAACACTGAAGCTTTCTTT.

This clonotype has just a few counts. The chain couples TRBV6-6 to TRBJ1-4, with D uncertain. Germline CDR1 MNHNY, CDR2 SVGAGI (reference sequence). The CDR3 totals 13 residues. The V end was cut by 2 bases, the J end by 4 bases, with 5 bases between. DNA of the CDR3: TGTGCCAGCAGTTACGGGAATAATGAAAAACTGTTTTTT. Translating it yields CASSYGNNEKLFF.

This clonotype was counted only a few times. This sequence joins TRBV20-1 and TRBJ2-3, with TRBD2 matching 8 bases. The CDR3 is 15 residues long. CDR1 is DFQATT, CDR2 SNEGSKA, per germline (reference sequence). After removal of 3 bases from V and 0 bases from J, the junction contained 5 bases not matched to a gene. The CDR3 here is CSARSAGGSTDTQYF. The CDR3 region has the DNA TGCAGTGCTAGGAGCGCGGGGGGTAGCACAGATACGCAGTATTTT.

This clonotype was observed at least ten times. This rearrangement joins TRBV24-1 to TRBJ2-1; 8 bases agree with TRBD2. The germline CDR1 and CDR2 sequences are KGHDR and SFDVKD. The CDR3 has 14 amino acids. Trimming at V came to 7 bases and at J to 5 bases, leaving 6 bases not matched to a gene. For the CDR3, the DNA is TGTGCCACCAGGGGAGCGGGAGTACACAATGAGCAGTTCTTC. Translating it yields CATRGAGVHNEQFF.

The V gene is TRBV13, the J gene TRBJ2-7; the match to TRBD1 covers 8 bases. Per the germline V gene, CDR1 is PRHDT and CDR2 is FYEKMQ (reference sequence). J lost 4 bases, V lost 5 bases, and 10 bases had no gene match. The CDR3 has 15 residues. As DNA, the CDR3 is TGTGCCAGCAGCGTACACTCAGGGGGCGCATACGAGCAGTACTTC. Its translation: CASSVHSGGAYEQYF.

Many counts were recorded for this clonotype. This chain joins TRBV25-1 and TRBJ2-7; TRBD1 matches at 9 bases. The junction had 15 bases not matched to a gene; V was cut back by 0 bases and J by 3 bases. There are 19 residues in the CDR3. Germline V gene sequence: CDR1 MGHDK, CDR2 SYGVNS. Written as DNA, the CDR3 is TGTGCCAGCAGTGAATACCTGGACAGGGGCCCCCTCAGTGGCTACGAGCAGTACTTC. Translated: CASSEYLDRGPLSGYEQYF.

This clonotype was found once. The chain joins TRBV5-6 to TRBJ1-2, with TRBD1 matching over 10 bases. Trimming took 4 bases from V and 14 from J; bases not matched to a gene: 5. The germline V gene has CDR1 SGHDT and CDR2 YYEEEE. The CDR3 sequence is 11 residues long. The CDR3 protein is CASSLGTGDTF. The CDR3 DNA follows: TGTGCCAGCAGCCTGGGGACAGGGGATACCTTC.

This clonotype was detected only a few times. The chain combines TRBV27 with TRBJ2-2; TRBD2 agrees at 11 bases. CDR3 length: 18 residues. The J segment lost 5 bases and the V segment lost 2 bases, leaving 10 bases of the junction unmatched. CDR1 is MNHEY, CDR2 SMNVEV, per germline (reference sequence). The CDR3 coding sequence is TGTGCCAGCAGTTTACGGGAACGACTAGCGGGGAGTACCGGGGAGCTGTTTTTT. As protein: CASSLRERLAGSTGELFF.

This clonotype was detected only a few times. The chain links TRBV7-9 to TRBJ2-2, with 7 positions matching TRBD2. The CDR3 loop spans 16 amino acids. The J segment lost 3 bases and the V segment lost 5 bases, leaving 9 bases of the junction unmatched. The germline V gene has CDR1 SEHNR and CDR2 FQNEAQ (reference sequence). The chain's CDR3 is CASSTHSGLDTGELFF. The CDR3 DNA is TGTGCCAGCAGCACCCATAGCGGGCTTGACACCGGGGAGCTGTTTTTT.

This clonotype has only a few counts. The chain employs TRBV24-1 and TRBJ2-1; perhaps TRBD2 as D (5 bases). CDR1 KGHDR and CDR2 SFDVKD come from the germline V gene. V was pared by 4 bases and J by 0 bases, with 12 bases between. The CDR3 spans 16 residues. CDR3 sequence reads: CATSDSSGSSYNEQFF. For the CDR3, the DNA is TGTGCCACCAGTGACTCGAGCGGTAGCTCCTACAATGAGCAGTTCTTC.

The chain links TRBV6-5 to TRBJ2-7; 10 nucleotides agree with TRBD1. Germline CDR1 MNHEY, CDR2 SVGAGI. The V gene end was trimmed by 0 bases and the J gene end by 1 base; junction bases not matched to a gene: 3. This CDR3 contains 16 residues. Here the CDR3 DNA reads TGTGCCAGCAGTTACTCGGGGGACAGGGGTTCCTACGAGCAGTACTTC. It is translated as CASSYSGDRGSYEQYF.

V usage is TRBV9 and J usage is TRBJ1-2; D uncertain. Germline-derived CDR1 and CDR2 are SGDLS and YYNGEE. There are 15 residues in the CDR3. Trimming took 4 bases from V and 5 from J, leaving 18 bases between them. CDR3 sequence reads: CASSPRWERSYGYTF. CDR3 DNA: TGTGCCAGCAGCCCCCGATGGGAGAGGTCGTATGGCTACACCTTC.

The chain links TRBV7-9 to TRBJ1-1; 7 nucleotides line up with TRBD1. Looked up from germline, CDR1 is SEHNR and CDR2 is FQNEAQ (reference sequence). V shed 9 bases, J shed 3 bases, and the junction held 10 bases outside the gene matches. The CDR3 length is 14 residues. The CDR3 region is CASWGLTGDTEAFF. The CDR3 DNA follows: TGTGCCAGTTGGGGCCTCACAGGGGACACTGAAGCTTTCTTT.

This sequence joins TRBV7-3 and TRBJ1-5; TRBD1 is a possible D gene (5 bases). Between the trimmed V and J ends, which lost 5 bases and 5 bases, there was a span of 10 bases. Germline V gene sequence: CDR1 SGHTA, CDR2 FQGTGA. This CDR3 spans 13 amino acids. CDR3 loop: CASSQRGDQPQHF. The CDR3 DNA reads TGTGCCAGCAGCCAGCGGGGGGATCAGCCCCAGCATTTT.

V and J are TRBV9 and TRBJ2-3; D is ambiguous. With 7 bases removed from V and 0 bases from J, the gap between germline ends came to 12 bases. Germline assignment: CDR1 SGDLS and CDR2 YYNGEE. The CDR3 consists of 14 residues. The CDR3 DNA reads TGTGCCAGCTCCTTCTCCTCTAGCACAGATACGCAGTATTTT. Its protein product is CASSFSSSTDTQYF.

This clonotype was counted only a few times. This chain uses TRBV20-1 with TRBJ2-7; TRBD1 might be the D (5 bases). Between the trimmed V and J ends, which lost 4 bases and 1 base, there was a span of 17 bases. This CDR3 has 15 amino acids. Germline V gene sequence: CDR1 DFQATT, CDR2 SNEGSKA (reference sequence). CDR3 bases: TGCAGTGCTACCTTCGGACACTCGATATCCTACGAGCAGTACTTC. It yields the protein CSATFGHSISYEQYF.

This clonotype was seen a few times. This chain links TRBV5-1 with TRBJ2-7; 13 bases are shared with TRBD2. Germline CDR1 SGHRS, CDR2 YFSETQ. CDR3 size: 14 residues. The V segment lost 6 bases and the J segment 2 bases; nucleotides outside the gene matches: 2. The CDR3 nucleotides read TGCGCCAGCACCGGGACTAGCGGGGCCTACGAGCAGTACTTC. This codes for CASTGTSGAYEQYF. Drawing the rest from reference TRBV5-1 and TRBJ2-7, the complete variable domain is KAGVTQTPRYLIKTRGQQVTLSCSPISGHRSVSWYQQTPGQGLQFLFEYFSETQRNKGNFPGRFSGRQFSNSRSEMNVSTLELGDSALYLCASTGTSGAYEQYFGPGTRLTVT.